These T cell receptor beta chains were read from a single sample in a study of blood T cell repertoires in COVID-19. Here immunoSEQ multiplex PCR was the method, and the copy in TCRdb shows in-frame clones only, minus some. Of approximately 300,000 clones detected, approximately 92% appear once; the ten largest clones hold approximately 6.8%. The material sequenced was peripheral blood. These receptor sequences come from a woman aged 25 to 45 with COVID-19, enrolled during active disease. CDR3s leave out the opening cysteine and the closing phenylalanine or tryptophan. The order of the fields is V gene, J gene, CDR3 protein.

V: TRBV7-8
J: TRBJ1-5
CDR3: ASSFRVEQPQH

V: TRBV12-3/TRBV12-4
J: TRBJ1-3
CDR3: ASRDDGASTIY

V: TRBV5-1
J: TRBJ2-3
CDR3: ASSLDGGRTDTQY

V: TRBV5-1
J: TRBJ2-3
CDR3: ASSTLAGGGSDTQY

V: TRBV28
J: TRBJ1-3
CDR3: ASSLPFIGNTIY

V: TRBV20-1
J: TRBJ1-1
CDR3: SARQTGEAF

V: TRBV6-1
J: TRBJ2-5
CDR3: ASSDGTSRETQY

V: TRBV15
J: TRBJ2-2
CDR3: ATSEEAGELF

V: TRBV6-5
J: TRBJ1-2
CDR3: ASSYSSGGANYGYT

V: TRBV2
J: TRBJ2-3
CDR3: ASSETGVTDTQY

V: TRBV15
J: TRBJ2-1
CDR3: ATRRGLATSSYNEQF

V: TRBV5-1
J: TRBJ1-2
CDR3: ASSLQTGLDSGYT

V: TRBV9
J: TRBJ1-5
CDR3: ASSVGQGLNQPQH

V: TRBV24-1
J: TRBJ1-2
CDR3: ATSGPQHLPHSAGTAYGYT

V: TRBV14
J: TRBJ2-1
CDR3: ASSLEGGSHYNEQF

V: TRBV30
J: TRBJ1-6
CDR3: AWTRTDYSPLH

V: TRBV4-2
J: TRBJ2-3
CDR3: ASSRDRGLQDTQY

V: TRBV5-4
J: TRBJ1-3
CDR3: ASSFATSGNTIY

V: TRBV27
J: TRBJ2-7
CDR3: ASSNLGGARYEQY

V: TRBV5-4
J: TRBJ1-4
CDR3: ASSLTTTGRTNEKLF

V: TRBV9
J: TRBJ1-3
CDR3: ASSDRWGNTIY

V: TRBV7-3
J: TRBJ2-5
CDR3: ASSLGLAIGETQY

V: TRBV28
J: TRBJ1-1
CDR3: ASSLYGQGMNTEAF

V: TRBV11-3
J: TRBJ2-5
CDR3: ASSPSSGEETQY

V: TRBV2
J: TRBJ2-1
CDR3: ASNLAGGGNNEQF